The clone carrying this TCR beta chain was seen only a few times. This sample stems from a study of cytomegalovirus exposure and HLA in healthy donors. Study in general: There were 65 million to 85 million unique TCRs (from HLA-typed donors) in an early data release.

The PCR contained 60 Vbeta and 13 Jbeta primers. The method was immunoSEQ multiplex PCR; TCRdb's version includes in-frame clones alone and lacks a portion of them. The sample yields 100,000 to 150,000 clones, roughly four fifths seen once. V lost 4 bases, J lost 1 base, and 4 bases stayed unmatched. Per the germline V gene, CDR1 is KGHSH and CDR2 is LQKENI. This CDR3 has 15 amino acids. Input material: PBMCs. The chain employs TRBV18 and TRBJ2-3; 8 bases map to TRBD1. This clonotype was obtained from a woman in her 50s in good health and CMV-seropositive. The CDR3 loop reads CASSLSTGGTDTQYF. The CDR3 DNA is TGTGCCAGCTCACTTTCGACAGGGGGCACAGATACGCAGTATTTT. Looking up the rest from reference TRBV18 and TRBJ2-3 gives the full variable domain: NAGVMQNPRHLVRRRGQEARLRCSPMKGHSHVYWYRQLPEEGLKFMVYLQKENIIDESGMPKERFSAEFPKEGPSILRIQQVVRGDSAAYFCASSLSTGGTDTQYFGPGTRLTVL.